This T cell receptor beta chain comes out of a study of blood T cell repertoires in COVID-19. Whole-study context: From the United States, Italy and Spain came samples of acute and convalescent COVID-19. PBMCs, B-cell-depleted T cells, or T cells were the source of the cDNA or gDNA that made up the material.

This clone is a singleton in its sample. Germline V gives CDR1 KGHSH, CDR2 LQKENI. The V segment lost 3 bases and the J segment 0 bases; nucleotides outside the gene matches: 2. CDR3 length: 14 amino acids. Per the authors' pipeline: Nucleated cell counts were estimated from reference gene primer amplification. Produced via immunoSEQ multiplex PCR; TCRdb's table is partial and in-frame only. V and J calls and clone size are copied from that table; D and trimming were computed from the DNA. The sample includes 150,000 or so clones, around four fifths of them seen just once. This sequence originates from a woman aged 55-75 years with acute or convalescent COVID-19. This chain connects TRBV18 to TRBJ2-7; 7 nucleotides match TRBD1. Sequencing used peripheral blood. The CDR3 loop is CASSPPGGSYEQYF. Written as DNA, the CDR3 is TGTGCCAGCTCACCTCCAGGGGGCTCCTACGAGCAGTACTTC.